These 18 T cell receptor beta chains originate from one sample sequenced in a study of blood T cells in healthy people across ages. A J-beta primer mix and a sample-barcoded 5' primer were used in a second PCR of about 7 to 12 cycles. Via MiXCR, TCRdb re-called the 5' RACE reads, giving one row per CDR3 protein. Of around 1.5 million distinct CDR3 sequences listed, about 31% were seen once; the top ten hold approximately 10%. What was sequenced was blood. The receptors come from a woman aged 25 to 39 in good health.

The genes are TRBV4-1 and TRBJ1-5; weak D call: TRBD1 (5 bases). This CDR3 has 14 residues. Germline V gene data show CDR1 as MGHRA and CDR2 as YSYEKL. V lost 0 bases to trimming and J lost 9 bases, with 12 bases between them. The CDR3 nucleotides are TGCGCCAGCAGCCAAGAGGGGACCAATGGGCCCCAGCATTTT. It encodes CASSQEGTNGPQHF.

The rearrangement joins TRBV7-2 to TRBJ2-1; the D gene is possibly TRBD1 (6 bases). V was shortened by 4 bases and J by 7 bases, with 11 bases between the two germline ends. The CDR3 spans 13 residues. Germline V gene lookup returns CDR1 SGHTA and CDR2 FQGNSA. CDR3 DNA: TGTGCCAGCAGCTGGGCAGGGGCGAATGAGCAGTTCTTC. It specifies CASSWAGANEQFF.

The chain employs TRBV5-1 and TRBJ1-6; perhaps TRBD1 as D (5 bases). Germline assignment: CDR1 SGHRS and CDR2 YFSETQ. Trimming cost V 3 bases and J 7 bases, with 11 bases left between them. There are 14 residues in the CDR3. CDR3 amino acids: CASSWMRGNSPLHF. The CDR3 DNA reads TGCGCCAGCAGCTGGATGCGGGGGAATTCACCCCTCCACTTT. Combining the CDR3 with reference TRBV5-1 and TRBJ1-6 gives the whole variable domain KAGVTQTPRYLIKTRGQQVTLSCSPISGHRSVSWYQQTPGQGLQFLFEYFSETQRNKGNFPGRFSGRQFSNSRSEMNVSTLELGDSALYLCASSWMRGNSPLHFGNGTRLTVT.

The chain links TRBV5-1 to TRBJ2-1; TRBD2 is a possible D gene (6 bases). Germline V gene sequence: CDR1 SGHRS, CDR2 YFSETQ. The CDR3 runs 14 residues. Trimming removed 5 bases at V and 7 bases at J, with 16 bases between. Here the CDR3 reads CASRPTGAENEQFF. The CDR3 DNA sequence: TGCGCCAGCAGACCTACGGGAGCGGAGAATGAGCAGTTCTTC.

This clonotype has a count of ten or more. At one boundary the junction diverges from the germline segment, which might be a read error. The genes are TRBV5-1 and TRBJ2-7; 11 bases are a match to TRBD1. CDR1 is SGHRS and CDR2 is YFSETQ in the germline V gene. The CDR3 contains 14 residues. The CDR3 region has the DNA TGTGCCAGCAGTACCGGGACAGGGGGCTACGAGCAGTACTTC. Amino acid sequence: CASSTGTGGYEQYF.

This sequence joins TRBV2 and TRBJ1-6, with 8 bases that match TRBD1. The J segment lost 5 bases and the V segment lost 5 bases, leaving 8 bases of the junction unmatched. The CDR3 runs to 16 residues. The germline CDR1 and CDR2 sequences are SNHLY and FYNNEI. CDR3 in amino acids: CASSRRTGGDNSPLHF. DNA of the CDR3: TGTGCCAGCAGTCGACGAACAGGGGGAGATAATTCACCCCTCCACTTT.

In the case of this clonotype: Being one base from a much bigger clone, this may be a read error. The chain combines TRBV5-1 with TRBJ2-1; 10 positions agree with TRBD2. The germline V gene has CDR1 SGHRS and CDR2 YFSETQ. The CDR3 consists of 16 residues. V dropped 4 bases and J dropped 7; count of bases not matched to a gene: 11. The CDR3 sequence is CASSAQPASGGNEQFF. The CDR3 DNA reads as TGCGCCAGCAGCGCCCAACCCGCTAGCGGGGGAAATGAGCAGTTCTTC.

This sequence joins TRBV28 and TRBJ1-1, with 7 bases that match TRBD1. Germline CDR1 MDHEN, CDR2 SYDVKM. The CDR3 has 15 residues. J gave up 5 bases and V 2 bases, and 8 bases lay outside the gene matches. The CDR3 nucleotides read TGTGCCAGCAGTTTAGCGGGTAGGGGGCGGACTGAAGCTTTCTTT. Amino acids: CASSLAGRGRTEAFF.

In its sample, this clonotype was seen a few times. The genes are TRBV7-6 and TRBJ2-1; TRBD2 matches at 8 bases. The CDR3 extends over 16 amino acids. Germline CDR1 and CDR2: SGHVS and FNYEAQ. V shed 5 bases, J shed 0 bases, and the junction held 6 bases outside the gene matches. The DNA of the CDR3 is TGTGCCAGCAGCAAAGAGCGGGGGAGCTCCTACAATGAGCAGTTCTTC. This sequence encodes CASSKERGSSYNEQFF.

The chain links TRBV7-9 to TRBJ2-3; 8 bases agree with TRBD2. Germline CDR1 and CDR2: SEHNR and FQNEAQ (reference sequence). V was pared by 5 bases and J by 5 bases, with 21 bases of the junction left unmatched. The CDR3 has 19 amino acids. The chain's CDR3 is CASSPYSGIIPEREDTQYF. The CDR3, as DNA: TGTGCCAGCAGCCCTTATAGCGGGATAATCCCCGAAAGGGAAGATACGCAGTATTTT.

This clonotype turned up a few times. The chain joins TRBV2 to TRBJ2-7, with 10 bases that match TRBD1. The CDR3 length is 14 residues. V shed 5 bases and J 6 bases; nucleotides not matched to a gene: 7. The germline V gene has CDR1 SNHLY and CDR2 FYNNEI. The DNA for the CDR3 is TGTGCCAGCAGTCCGGGACAGGGGATTTCCGAGCAGTACTTC. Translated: CASSPGQGISEQYF. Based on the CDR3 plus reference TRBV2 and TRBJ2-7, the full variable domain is EPEVTQTPSHQVTQMGQEVILRCVPISNHLYFYWYRQILGQKVEFLVSFYNNEISEKSEIFDDQFSVERPDGSNFTLKIRSTKLEDSAMYFCASSPGQGISEQYFGPGTRLTVT.

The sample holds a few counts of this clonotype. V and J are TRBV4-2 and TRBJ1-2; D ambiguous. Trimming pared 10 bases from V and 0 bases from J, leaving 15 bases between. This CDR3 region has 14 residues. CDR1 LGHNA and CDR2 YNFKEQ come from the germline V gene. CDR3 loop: CATAPGSSNYGYTF. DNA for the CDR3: TGTGCCACCGCCCCCGGCAGCTCTAACTATGGCTACACCTTC.

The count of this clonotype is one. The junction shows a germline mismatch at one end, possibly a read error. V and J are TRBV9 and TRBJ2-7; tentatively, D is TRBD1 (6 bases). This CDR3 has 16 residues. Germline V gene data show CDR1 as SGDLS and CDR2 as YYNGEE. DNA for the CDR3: TGTGCCTGCAGCCCTCATATGGGGGCTGGGCTGGACGAGCAGTACTTC. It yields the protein CACSPHMGAGLDEQYF.

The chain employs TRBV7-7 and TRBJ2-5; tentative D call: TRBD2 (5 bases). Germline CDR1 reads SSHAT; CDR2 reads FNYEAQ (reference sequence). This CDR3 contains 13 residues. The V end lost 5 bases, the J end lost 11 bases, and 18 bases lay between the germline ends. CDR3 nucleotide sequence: TGTGCCAGCAGCCCCTCTGAGCGGTCAGTACAGTACTTC. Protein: CASSPSERSVQYF. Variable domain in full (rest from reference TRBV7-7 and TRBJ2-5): GAGVSQSPRYKVTKRGQDVTLRCDPISSHATLYWYQQALGQGPEFLTYFNYEAQPDKSGLPSDRFSAERPEGSISTLTIQRTEQRDSAMYRCASSPSERSVQYFGPGTRLLVL.

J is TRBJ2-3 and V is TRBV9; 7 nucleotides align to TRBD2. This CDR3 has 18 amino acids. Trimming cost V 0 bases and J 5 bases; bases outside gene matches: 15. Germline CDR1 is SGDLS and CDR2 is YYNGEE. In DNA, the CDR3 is TGTGCCAGCAGCGTAGGCCCCAGGGCTAGCGGTAGGCGAGATACGCAGTATTTT. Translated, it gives CASSVGPRASGRRDTQYF.

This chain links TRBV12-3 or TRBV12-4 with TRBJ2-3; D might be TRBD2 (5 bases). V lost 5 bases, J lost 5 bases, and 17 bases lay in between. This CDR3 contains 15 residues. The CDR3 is CASSPFWVSGDTQYF. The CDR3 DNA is TGTGCCAGCAGTCCATTTTGGGTGAGCGGAGATACGCAGTATTTT.

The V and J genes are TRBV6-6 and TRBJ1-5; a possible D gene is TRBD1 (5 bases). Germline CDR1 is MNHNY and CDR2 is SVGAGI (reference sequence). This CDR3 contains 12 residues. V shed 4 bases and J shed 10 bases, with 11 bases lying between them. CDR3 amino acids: CASSWSGTPQHF. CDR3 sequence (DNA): TGTGCCAGCAGTTGGTCAGGGACCCCCCAGCATTTT.

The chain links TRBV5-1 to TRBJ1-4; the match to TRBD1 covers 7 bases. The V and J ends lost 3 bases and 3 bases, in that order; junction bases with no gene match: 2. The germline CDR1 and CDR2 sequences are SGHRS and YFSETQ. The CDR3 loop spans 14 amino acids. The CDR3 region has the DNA TGCGCCAGCAGCTATACAGGGGCTAATGAAAAACTGTTTTTT. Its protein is CASSYTGANEKLFF.